What follows are 26 T cell receptor beta chains derived from one specimen sequenced in a study of regulatory T cells in long-lasting Graves disease. Arm-PCR of CDR3 regions with iRepertoire HTBI primers generated TCR beta libraries. Via MiXCR, TCRdb re-called the multiplex PCR reads, giving one row per CDR3 protein. The sample includes fewer than 400,000 distinct CDR3 sequences, about 18% seen only once; the top ten take about two fifths. The time point: newly diagnosed GD, antithyroid drugs for less than 3 months. PBMC RNA was the source of the TCR library. The sample consisted of peripheral blood mononuclear cells (PBMCs), taken at new diagnosis, from a patient treated with antithyroid drugs. The origin of the receptors is a female donor with Graves disease.

There are many counts of this clonotype. V gene TRBV6-1 combines with J gene TRBJ1-1; TRBD1 matches 8 bases. Germline V gene sequence: CDR1 MNHNS, CDR2 SASEGT. V dropped 3 bases and J dropped 1; count of bases not matched to a gene: 4. The CDR3 is 15 amino acids. As DNA, the CDR3 is TGTGCCAGCAGTGACCACGGACAGGGGAACACTGAAGCTTTCTTT. Amino acids: CASSDHGQGNTEAFF.

This clonotype was detected a few times. This sequence may be a read error, since a much larger clone differs from it by one base. The V and J genes are TRBV9 and TRBJ1-1; 8 bases map to TRBD1. The V segment lost 4 bases and the J segment 3 bases; nucleotides outside the gene matches: 5. Germline V lookup: CDR1 SGDLS, CDR2 YYNGEE. The CDR3 consists of 14 residues. The CDR3, as DNA: TGTGCCAGCAGCCCCCGACAGGGGTACACTGAAGCTTTCTTT. It is translated as CASSPRQGYTEAFF.

This clonotype came up many times. The V and J genes are TRBV12-5 and TRBJ2-2, with D uncertain. The CDR3 spans 13 residues. V lost 4 bases and J lost 0, with 3 bases in between. The V gene's germline CDR1 is LGHNT and CDR2 FRNRAP. CDR3 protein: CASGWPNTGELFF. The CDR3 coding sequence is TGTGCTAGTGGTTGGCCGAACACCGGGGAGCTGTTTTTT.

On this clonotype: This is likely a read error, given that the CDR3 carries no conserved phenylalanine or tryptophan at its end. The chain joins TRBV7-9 to TRBJ1-3; tentatively, D is TRBD1 (6 bases). In germline, CDR1 is SEHNR, CDR2 FQNEAQ (reference sequence). The CDR3 extends over 15 amino acids. With 2 bases removed from V and 0 bases from J, the gap between germline ends came to 8 bases. The CDR3 DNA reads as TGTGCCAGCAGCTTACAGGGGAGCTCTGGAAACACCATATATTTA. Its protein product is CASSLQGSSGNTIYL.

This clonotype was observed many times. J is TRBJ2-3 and V is TRBV12-3 or TRBV12-4; 8 bases map to TRBD1. J gave up 5 bases and V 6 bases, and 10 bases lay outside the gene matches. The CDR3 runs 15 residues. The DNA for the CDR3 is TGTGCCAGCAGCTGGGGACAGGTTGGCGGAGATACGCAGTATTTT. It translates to CASSWGQVGGDTQYF.

This clonotype was found many times. The chain links TRBV12-3 or TRBV12-4 to TRBJ2-7; TRBD1 agrees at 7 bases. The CDR3 sequence is 15 residues long. With V trimmed by 6 bases and J by 2 bases, 10 bases remained unmatched. The CDR3 sequence: CASSTPGTATYEQYF. CDR3 DNA: TGTGCCAGCAGCACACCCGGGACAGCGACCTACGAGCAGTACTTC.

This clonotype was detected a few times. Just one base apart from a much larger clone, this may be a read error. The V and J genes are TRBV27 and TRBJ1-1; tentatively, D is TRBD1 (5 bases). Germline V gene data show CDR1 as MNHEY and CDR2 as SMNVEV (reference sequence). Between the trimmed V and J ends, which lost 4 bases and 0 bases, there was a span of 6 bases. The CDR3 consists of 13 residues. CDR3 residues: CASSSRVNTEAFF. Here the CDR3 DNA reads TGTGCCAGCAGTTCCAGGGTGAACACTGAAGCTTTCTTT.

This clonotype was recorded at least ten times. The chain has TRBV11-2 and TRBJ2-1, with D tentatively TRBD1 or TRBD2 (5 bases each). Germline V lookup: CDR1 SGHAT, CDR2 FQNNGV. V was clipped by 5 bases and J by 9 bases, with 14 bases between them. The CDR3 length is 13 residues. The CDR3 protein is CASSLGENSEQFF. CDR3 DNA sequence: TGTGCCAGCAGCCTGGGGGAGAATAGTGAGCAGTTCTTC.

Details on this clonotype: One base away lies a much larger clone, so this may be a sequencing read error. This sequence joins TRBV7-8 and TRBJ2-3; 7 nucleotides agree with TRBD2. The DNA end is more similar to TRBJ2-1, so the J call may be wrong. CDR1 and CDR2 (germline): SGHVS, FQNEAQ. There are 13 residues in the CDR3. The CDR3 reads CASGRGMTYEQFF. CDR3 in DNA: TGTGCCAGCGGGAGGGGTATGACCTACGAGCAGTTCTTC.

The rearrangement joins TRBV7-3 to TRBJ1-2, with 9 bases that match TRBD1. The germline gives CDR1 SGHTA, CDR2 FQGTGA. J gave up 8 bases and V 4 bases, and 5 bases lay outside the gene matches. The CDR3 sequence is 13 residues long. Here the CDR3 DNA reads TGTGCCAGCAGCTCAGAGACAGGGGGAGGCTACACCTTC. It yields the protein CASSSETGGGYTF.

V and J are TRBV2 and TRBJ2-5; the D gene is possibly TRBD1 (6 bases). The CDR3 covers 14 residues. The germline V gene encodes CDR1 SNHLY and CDR2 FYNNEI. Between the trimmed V and J ends, which lost 7 bases and 5 bases, there was a span of 17 bases. The CDR3 DNA reads TGTGCCAGCATCGCTGGGACATTGGAGGAGACCCAGTACTTC. It codes for CASIAGTLEETQYF. Complete variable domain (other parts from reference TRBV2 and TRBJ2-5): EPEVTQTPSHQVTQMGQEVILRCVPISNHLYFYWYRQILGQKVEFLVSFYNNEISEKSEIFDDQFSVERPDGSNFTLKIRSTKLEDSAMYFCASIAGTLEETQYFGPGTRLLVL.

The gene calls are TRBV12-3 or TRBV12-4 and TRBJ2-3; the match to TRBD1 covers 10 bases. The J call is doubtful: the DNA matches TRBJ2-7 better. The CDR3 length is 14 residues. The CDR3 region is CASSGTGALSEQYF. The CDR3 coding sequence is TGTGCCAGCAGTGGGACAGGGGCCCTCTCAGAGCAGTACTTC.

There are many counts of this clonotype. This chain uses TRBV20-1 with TRBJ1-1; no clear D gene. Trimming shortened V by 6 bases and J by 4 bases, and 15 bases separated the two germline ends. The CDR3 consists of 13 residues. CDR1 is DFQATT, CDR2 SNEGSKA, per germline (reference sequence). CDR3 amino acids: CSATSLSGTEAFF. The CDR3 DNA reads as TGCAGTGCCACCTCTCTTAGCGGCACTGAAGCTTTCTTT.

This clonotype came up many times. The V and J genes are TRBV19 and TRBJ2-3; a possible D gene is TRBD1 (6 bases). Trimming cost V 4 bases and J 2 bases, with 19 bases left between them. Germline V lookup: CDR1 LNHDA, CDR2 SQIVND (reference sequence). The CDR3 is made up of 17 amino acids. The CDR3 DNA reads as TGTGCCAGTAGTAGTGTCTTGGGACACATATCCACAGATACGCAGTATTTT. Amino acids: CASSSVLGHISTDTQYF.

Concerning this clonotype: A far larger clone differs by one base, so this is likely a read error. This sequence joins TRBV10-3 and TRBJ2-1; a weak D match, TRBD2 (5 bases). The CDR3 runs 15 residues. Trimming stripped 3 bases from V and 3 bases from J, with 12 bases between. Germline V gene sequence: CDR1 ENHRY, CDR2 SYGVKD. CDR3 nucleotide sequence: TGTGCCATCAGTGAAAACCTAGCAGACTACAATGAGCAGTTCTTC. It translates to CAISENLADYNEQFF.

This chain's CDR3 is CASSLGWAKNIQYF. In DNA form, the CDR3 reads TGTGCCAGCAGTTTGGGGTGGGCCAAAAACATTCAGTACTTC. The chain joins TRBV12-3 or TRBV12-4 to TRBJ2-4; D is unclear. The CDR3 is made up of 14 amino acids. The ends were cut back, 3 bases at V and 1 base at J, with 7 bases in the middle.

This chain connects TRBV3-1 to TRBJ2-2; no reliable D call. The CDR3 has 15 residues. V was clipped by 1 base and J by 0 bases, with 6 bases between them. Germline CDR1 LGHDT, CDR2 YNNKEL (reference sequence). CDR3 protein: CASSQGATNTGELFF. The CDR3 coding sequence is TGTGCCAGCAGCCAAGGGGCAACGAACACCGGGGAGCTGTTTTTT.

This sequence joins TRBV12-3 or TRBV12-4 and TRBJ1-2; a weak D match, TRBD1 (6 bases). CDR3 length: 17 residues. V lost 8 bases and J lost 7, with 29 bases in between. The CDR3: CASGGRIGDTPGVGYTF. The CDR3 DNA reads TGTGCCAGCGGGGGTCGAATCGGGGACACCCCCGGGGTTGGCTACACCTTC.

This clonotype was counted a few times. The V gene is TRBV9, the J gene TRBJ2-2, with 7 bases aligning to TRBD1. Germline V CDR1 and CDR2: SGDLS, YYNGEE. The CDR3 sequence is 14 residues long. Trimming at V came to 4 bases and at J to 6 bases, leaving 6 bases not matched to a gene. This CDR3 reads CASSHSTGSGELFF. The CDR3 coding sequence is TGTGCCAGCAGCCATTCGACAGGGTCCGGGGAGCTGTTTTTT.

This clonotype was recorded at least ten times. V gene TRBV12-3 or TRBV12-4 combines with J gene TRBJ1-4; no clear D. The CDR3 totals 15 residues. V shed 5 bases and J shed 7 bases, with 17 bases lying between them. The CDR3 region has the DNA TGTGCCAGCAGTCCAAGCGACGGATGGGGTGAAAAACTGTTTTTT. This encodes CASSPSDGWGEKLFF.

This clonotype was counted ten times or more. The chain is built from TRBV27 and TRBJ2-5; 9 bases match TRBD2. Looked up from germline, CDR1 is MNHEY and CDR2 is SMNVEV (reference sequence). The CDR3 spans 15 residues. After removal of 3 bases from V and 5 bases from J, the junction contained 7 bases not matched to a gene. This chain's CDR3 is CASSFGGRALETQYF. DNA for the CDR3: TGTGCCAGCAGTTTTGGCGGGAGGGCCCTCGAGACCCAGTACTTC.

This clonotype has just a few counts. This chain connects TRBV3-1 to TRBJ2-7; D gene ambiguous. CDR1 and CDR2 (germline): LGHDT, YNNKEL (reference sequence). V lost 2 bases, J lost 2 bases, and 10 bases lay in between. There are 14 residues in the CDR3. CDR3 in amino acids: CASSQYLGAYEQYF. The CDR3 DNA is TGTGCCAGCAGCCAATACCTAGGCGCCTACGAGCAGTACTTC.

This clonotype was detected ten times or more. The chain carries TRBV12-3 or TRBV12-4 and TRBJ1-5; D not certain. The length of the CDR3 is 13 residues. The V end lost 6 bases, the J end lost 4 bases, and 10 bases lay between the germline ends. CDR3 in DNA: TGTGCCAGCAGACGCGCCGGTAATCAGCCCCAGCATTTT. This encodes CASRRAGNQPQHF.

In this sample, this clonotype turned up many times. Mismatch with germline at one junction end may stem from a read error. The V gene is TRBV27, the J gene TRBJ1-6; 8 positions match TRBD1. CDR3 size: 16 residues. CDR1 MNHEY and CDR2 SMNVEV come from the germline V gene (reference sequence). The CDR3 nucleotides are TGTGCCACCTCCGCATTTCCGACAGGGGAAAATTCACCCTTCCACTTT. Translated, it gives CATSAFPTGENSPFHF.

This clonotype was observed many times. The chain couples TRBV6-2 or TRBV6-3 to TRBJ1-5; the D is unclear. The CDR3 is made up of 15 amino acids. V lost 5 bases to trimming and J lost 6 bases, with 17 bases between them. The germline V gene has CDR1 MNHEY and CDR2 SVGEGT. In DNA form, the CDR3 reads TGTGCCAGCAGTGCATGGACGGGTACGGCTCAGCCCCAGCATTTT. Its protein product is CASSAWTGTAQPQHF.

About this clonotype: A much larger clone differs from this one at a single base, so this may be a read error. The chain has TRBV28 and TRBJ2-6; no clear D. The CDR3 runs 15 residues. Trimming pared 3 bases from V and 0 bases from J, leaving 6 bases between. Per the germline V gene, CDR1 is MDHEN and CDR2 is SYDVKM. The CDR3 spells CASSLGASGANVLTF. DNA for the CDR3: TGTGCCAGCAGTTTGGGCGCCTCTGGGGCCAACGTCCTGACTTTC.